Below, 4 T cell receptor beta chains from the same sample are listed, as sequenced in a study of brain metastases from non-small cell lung cancer. Sequencing used immunoSEQ multiplex PCR; TCRdb keeps in-frame clones, though not all of them. This sample has around 730 clones, with 86% found just once. Sample: tumor-adjacent normal tissue. All receptors come from a donor aged 40 or older with non-small cell lung cancer.

This clone was observed a handful of times. CDR3 sequence reads: CASSQDLRAFF. The DNA of the CDR3 is TGTGCCAGCAGCCAAGATCTCCGAGCTTTCTTT. The rearrangement joins TRBV3-1 (or the pseudogene TRBV3-2) to TRBJ1-1, with no clear D. The CDR3 is 11 residues long. Germline V CDR1 and CDR2: LGHDT, YNNKEL (reference sequence). The germline V and J ends were trimmed by 0 bases and 10 bases, with 6 bases remaining between them.

As for this clone: This clone may be a read error of a much larger clone one base away. The chain joins TRBV12-3 or TRBV12-4 to TRBJ1-2, with D hard to call. This CDR3 contains 12 residues. The CDR3 DNA is TGTGCCAGCAGTTTCGGCCACTATGGCTACATCTTC. It is translated as CASSFGHYGYIF.

The rearrangement joins TRBV2 to TRBJ1-5; TRBD1 aligns across 8 bases. With 4 bases clipped from V and 7 bases from J, the junction kept 3 bases outside the gene matches. CDR1 and CDR2 (germline): SNHLY, FYNNEI. The CDR3 covers 13 residues. The chain's CDR3 is CASSADRDQPQHF. In DNA, the CDR3 is TGTGCCAGCAGTGCGGACAGGGACCAGCCCCAGCATTTT.

The chain joins TRBV29-1 to TRBJ2-3, with TRBD1 as a possible D gene (6 bases). V shed 7 bases and J shed 3 bases, with 14 bases lying between them. Germline V gene sequence: CDR1 SQVTM, CDR2 ANQGSEA. CDR3 size: 13 residues. As DNA, the CDR3 is TGCAGCGCTCAAAGGGGGAGTACAGATACGCAGTATTTT. Residues: CSAQRGSTDTQYF.